This T cell receptor (beta chain) was recovered during a study of blood T cells in healthy people across ages. General study results and limits: Compared with aged donors, long-lived donors showed fewer expanded clones, suggesting selection. While age rose, TCR beta diversity per million T cells dropped in a roughly linear way.

Sample-barcoded 5' priming and a J-beta primer mix drove a second PCR of about 6 to 12 cycles. Each cDNA molecule was tagged by a template-switch adaptor that had 12 random nucleotides. TCRdb passed the 5' RACE reads through MiXCR, listing each CDR3 protein once. Of approximately 780,000 distinct CDR3 sequences in the sample, about a quarter were seen once. A word on this clonotype: The antigen remains unidentified.

Germline-derived CDR1 and CDR2 are DFQATT and SNEGSKA (reference sequence). The V and J ends lost 8 bases and 0 bases, in that order; junction bases with no gene match: 7. The CDR3 covers 15 residues. The same data also contributed to another study, on T cells of mothers and their children. As reported in that work: The sample comes from eight or nine healthy Caucasian donors: mothers and children.

Material for sequencing was blood. The chain joins TRBV20-1 to TRBJ2-1, with 10 bases that match TRBD2. The sequence came from a boy aged 5 to 17 in good health. Here the CDR3 DNA reads TGCAGTACCACTAGCGGGGAGAGCTCCTACAATGAGCAGTTCTTC. This codes for CSTTSGESSYNEQFF.